This T cell receptor beta chain was profiled in a study of immune evolution from preneoplasia to lung adenocarcinoma. Sequenced by immunoSEQ multiplex PCR; TCRdb stores in-frame clones only, minus some. Among approximately 6,000 clones, approximately 80% were seen once, and the ten largest hold under 9.5%. This sequence originates from a donor aged 70 or older with lung adenocarcinoma. The sequencing input was FFPE lung adenocarcinoma in situ tissue.

The CDR3, as DNA: TGTGCCAGCAGTCGTGGAACAGGCGCCACCGCTCTCCACGGAAACACCATATATTTT. This sequence encodes CASSRGTGATALHGNTIYF. The chain joins TRBV5-5 to TRBJ1-3, with D possibly being TRBD1 (5 bases). Looked up from germline, CDR1 is SGHKS and CDR2 is YYEKEE (reference sequence). With 5 bases removed from V and 4 bases from J, the gap between germline ends came to 28 bases. The CDR3 runs to 19 residues.